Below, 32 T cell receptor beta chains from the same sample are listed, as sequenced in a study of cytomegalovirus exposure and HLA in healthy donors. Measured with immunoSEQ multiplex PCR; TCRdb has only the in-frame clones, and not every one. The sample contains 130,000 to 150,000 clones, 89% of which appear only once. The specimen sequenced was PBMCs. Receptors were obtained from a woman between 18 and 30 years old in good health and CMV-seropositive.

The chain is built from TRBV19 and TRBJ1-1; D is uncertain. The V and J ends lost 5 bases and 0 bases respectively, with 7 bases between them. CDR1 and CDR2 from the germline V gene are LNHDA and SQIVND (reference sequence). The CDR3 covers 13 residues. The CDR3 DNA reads TGTGCCAGTAGTTTCAGTATGAACACTGAAGCTTTCTTT. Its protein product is CASSFSMNTEAFF. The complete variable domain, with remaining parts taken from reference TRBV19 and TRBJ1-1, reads DGGITQSPKYLFRKEGQNVTLSCEQNLNHDAMYWYRQDPGQGLRLIYYSQIVNDFQKGDIAEGYSVSREKKESFPLTVTSAQKNPTAFYLCASSFSMNTEAFFGQGTRLTVV.

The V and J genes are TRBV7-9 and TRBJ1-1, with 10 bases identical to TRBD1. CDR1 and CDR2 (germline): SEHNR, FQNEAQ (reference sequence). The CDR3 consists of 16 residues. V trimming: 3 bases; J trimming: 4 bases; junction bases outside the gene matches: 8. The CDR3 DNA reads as TGTGCCAGCAGCTTCGAGTCGGGACAGGGGCCCACTGAAGCTTTCTTT. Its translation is CASSFESGQGPTEAFF.

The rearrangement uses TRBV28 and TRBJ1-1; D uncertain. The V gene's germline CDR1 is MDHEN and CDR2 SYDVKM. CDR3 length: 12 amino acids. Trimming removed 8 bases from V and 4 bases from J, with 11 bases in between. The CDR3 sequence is CASHDSTTEAFF. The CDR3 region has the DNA TGTGCCAGCCATGACTCGACCACTGAAGCTTTCTTT.

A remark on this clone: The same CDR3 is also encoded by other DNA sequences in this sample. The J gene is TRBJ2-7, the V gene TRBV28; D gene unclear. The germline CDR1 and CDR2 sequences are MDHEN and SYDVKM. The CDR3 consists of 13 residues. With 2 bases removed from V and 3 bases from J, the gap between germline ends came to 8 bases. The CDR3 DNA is TGTGCCAGCAGTTTAGGGCAGAGCTACGAGCAGTACTTC. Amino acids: CASSLGQSYEQYF.

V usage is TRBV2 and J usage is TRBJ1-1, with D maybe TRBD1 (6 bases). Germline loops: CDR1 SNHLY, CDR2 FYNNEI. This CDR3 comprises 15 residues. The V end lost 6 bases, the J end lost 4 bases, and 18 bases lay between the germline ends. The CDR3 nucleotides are TGTGCCAGCAGCGCTTCCCCCCAACAGGGCACTGAAGCTTTCTTT. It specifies CASSASPQQGTEAFF. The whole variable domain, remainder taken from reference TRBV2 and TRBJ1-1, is EPEVTQTPSHQVTQMGQEVILRCVPISNHLYFYWYRQILGQKVEFLVSFYNNEISEKSEIFDDQFSVERPDGSNFTLKIRSTKLEDSAMYFCASSASPQQGTEAFFGQGTRLTVV.

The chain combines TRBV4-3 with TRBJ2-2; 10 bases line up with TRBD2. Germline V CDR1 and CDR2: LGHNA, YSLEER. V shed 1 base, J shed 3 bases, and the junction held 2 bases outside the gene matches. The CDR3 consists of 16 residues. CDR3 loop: CASSQVAGGYTGELFF. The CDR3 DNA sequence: TGCGCCAGCAGCCAAGTAGCGGGGGGATACACCGGGGAGCTGTTTTTT.

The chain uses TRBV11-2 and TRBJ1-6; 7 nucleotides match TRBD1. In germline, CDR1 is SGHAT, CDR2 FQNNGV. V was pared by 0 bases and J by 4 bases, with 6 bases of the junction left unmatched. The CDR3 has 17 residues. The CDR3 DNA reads TGTGCCAGCAGCTTAGATCGCGAGACAGGGTATAATTCACCCCTCCACTTT. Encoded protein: CASSLDRETGYNSPLHF.

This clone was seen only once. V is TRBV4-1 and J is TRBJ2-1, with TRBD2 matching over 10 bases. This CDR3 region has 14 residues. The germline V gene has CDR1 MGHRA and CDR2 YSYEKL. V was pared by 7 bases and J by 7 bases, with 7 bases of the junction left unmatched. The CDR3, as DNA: TGCGCCAGCACGTGGCTAGCGGGGGTTAATGAGCAGTTCTTC. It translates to CASTWLAGVNEQFF.

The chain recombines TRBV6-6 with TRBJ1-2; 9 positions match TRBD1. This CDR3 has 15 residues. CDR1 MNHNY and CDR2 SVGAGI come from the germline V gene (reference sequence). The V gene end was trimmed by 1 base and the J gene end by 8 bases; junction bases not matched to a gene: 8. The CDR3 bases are TGTGCCAGCAGTTACTTTCGGACAGGGGAGGTCGGCTACACCTTC. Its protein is CASSYFRTGEVGYTF.

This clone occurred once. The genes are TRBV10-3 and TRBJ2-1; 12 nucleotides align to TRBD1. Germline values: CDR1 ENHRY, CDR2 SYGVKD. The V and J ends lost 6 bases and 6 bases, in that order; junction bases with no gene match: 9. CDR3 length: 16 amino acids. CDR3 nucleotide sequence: TGTGCCATCAGCACCCTTGGGACAGGGGGCCTCAATGAGCAGTTCTTC. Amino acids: CAISTLGTGGLNEQFF.

CDR3 region: CASSRLDPGTRGGTQYF. The CDR3 DNA reads as TGTGCCAGCAGCCGTCTAGACCCCGGGACTCGGGGAGGGACCCAGTACTTC. V usage is TRBV4-2 and J usage is TRBJ2-5; tentative D call: TRBD2 (6 bases). The ends were cut back, 4 bases at V and 7 bases at J, with 25 bases in the middle. Germline lookup yields CDR1 LGHNA and CDR2 YNFKEQ. CDR3 length: 17 amino acids.

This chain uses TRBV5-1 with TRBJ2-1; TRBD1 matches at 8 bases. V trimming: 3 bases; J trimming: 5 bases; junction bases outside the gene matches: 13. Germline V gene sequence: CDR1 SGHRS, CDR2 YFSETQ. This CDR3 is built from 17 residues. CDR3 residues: CASSWPPAGGLHNEQFF. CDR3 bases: TGCGCCAGCAGCTGGCCCCCGGCAGGGGGCCTCCACAATGAGCAGTTCTTC. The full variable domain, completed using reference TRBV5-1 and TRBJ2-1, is KAGVTQTPRYLIKTRGQQVTLSCSPISGHRSVSWYQQTPGQGLQFLFEYFSETQRNKGNFPGRFSGRQFSNSRSEMNVSTLELGDSALYLCASSWPPAGGLHNEQFFGPGTRLTVL.

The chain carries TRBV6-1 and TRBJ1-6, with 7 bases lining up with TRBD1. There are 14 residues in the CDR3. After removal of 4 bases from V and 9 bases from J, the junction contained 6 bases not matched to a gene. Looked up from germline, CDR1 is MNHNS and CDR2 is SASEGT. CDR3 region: CASSGTGDRSPLHF. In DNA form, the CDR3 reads TGTGCCAGCAGTGGAACAGGGGACCGTTCACCCCTCCACTTT.

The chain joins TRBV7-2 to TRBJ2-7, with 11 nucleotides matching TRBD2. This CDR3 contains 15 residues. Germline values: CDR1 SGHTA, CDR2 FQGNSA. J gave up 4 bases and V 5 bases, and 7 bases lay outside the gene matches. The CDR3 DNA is TGTGCCAGCAGCCGACAACTAGCGGGGGTTTACGAGCAGTACTTC. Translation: CASSRQLAGVYEQYF.

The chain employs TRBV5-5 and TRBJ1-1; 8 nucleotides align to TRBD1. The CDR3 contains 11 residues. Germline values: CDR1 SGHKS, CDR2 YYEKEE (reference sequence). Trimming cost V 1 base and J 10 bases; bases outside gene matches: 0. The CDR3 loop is CASSLTGGAFF. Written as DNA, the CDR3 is TGTGCCAGCAGCTTGACAGGGGGAGCTTTCTTT. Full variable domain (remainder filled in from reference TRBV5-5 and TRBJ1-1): DAGVTQSPTHLIKTRGQQVTLRCSPISGHKSVSWYQQVLGQGPQFIFQYYEKEERGRGNFPDRFSARQFPNYSSELNVNALLLGDSALYLCASSLTGGAFFGQGTRLTVV.

CDR3 loop: CASRESLTSTNTDTQYF. The CDR3 coding sequence is TGTGCCAGCAGGGAATCGCTGACTTCTACAAACACAGATACGCAGTATTTT. This chain joins TRBV6-1 and TRBJ2-3; D remains unclear. V was shortened by 6 bases and J by 2 bases, with 21 bases between the two germline ends. The CDR3 is 17 amino acids. The germline CDR1 and CDR2 sequences are MNHNS and SASEGT.

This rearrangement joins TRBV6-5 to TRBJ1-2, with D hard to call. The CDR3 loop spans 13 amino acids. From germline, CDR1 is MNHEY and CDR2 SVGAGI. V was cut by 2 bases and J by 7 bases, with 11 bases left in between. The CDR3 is CASSYGQSFGYTF. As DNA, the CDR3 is TGTGCCAGCAGTTACGGCCAGTCGTTTGGCTACACCTTC.

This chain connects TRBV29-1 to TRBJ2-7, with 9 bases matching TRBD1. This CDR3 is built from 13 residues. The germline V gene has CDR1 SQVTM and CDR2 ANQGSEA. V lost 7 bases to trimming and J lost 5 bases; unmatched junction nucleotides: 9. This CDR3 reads CSAETGGLNEQYF. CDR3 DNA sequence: TGCAGCGCCGAAACAGGGGGCCTTAACGAGCAGTACTTC.

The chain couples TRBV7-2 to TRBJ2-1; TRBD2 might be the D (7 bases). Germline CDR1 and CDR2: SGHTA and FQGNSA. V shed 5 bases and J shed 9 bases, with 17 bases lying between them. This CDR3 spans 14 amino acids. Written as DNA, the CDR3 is TGTGCCAGCAGCCCGAGCGCGGGGGCCGGTGAGCAGTTCTTC. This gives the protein CASSPSAGAGEQFF.

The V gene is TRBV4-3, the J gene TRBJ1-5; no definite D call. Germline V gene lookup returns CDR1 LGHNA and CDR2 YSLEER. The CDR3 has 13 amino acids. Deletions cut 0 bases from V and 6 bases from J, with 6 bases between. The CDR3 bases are TGCGCCAGCAGCCAAGATATGCGTCAGCCCCAGCATTTT. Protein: CASSQDMRQPQHF.

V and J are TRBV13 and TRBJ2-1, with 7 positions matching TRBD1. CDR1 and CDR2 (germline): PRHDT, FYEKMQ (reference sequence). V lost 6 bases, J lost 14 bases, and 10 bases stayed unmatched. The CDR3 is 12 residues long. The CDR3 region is CASSHKGTAEFF. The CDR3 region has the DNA TGTGCCAGCAGTCATAAGGGGACAGCGGAGTTCTTC.

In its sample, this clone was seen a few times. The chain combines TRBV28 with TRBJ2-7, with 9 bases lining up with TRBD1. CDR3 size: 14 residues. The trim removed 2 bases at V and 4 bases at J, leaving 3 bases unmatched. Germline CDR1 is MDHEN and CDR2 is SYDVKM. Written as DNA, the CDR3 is TGTGCCAGCAGTTTAGGGACAGGGTGGTACGAGCAGTACTTC. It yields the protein CASSLGTGWYEQYF. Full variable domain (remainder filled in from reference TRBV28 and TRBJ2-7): DVKVTQSSRYLVKRTGEKVFLECVQDMDHENMFWYRQDPGLGLRLIYFSYDVKMKEKGDIPEGYSVSREKKERFSLILESASTNQTSMYLCASSLGTGWYEQYFGPGTRLTVT.

For the CDR3, the DNA is TGTGCCAGCAGCCCGCCGGACCCCAGGGGCTCCGGGCAGTACTTC. The encoded protein is CASSPPDPRGSGQYF. This rearrangement joins TRBV28 to TRBJ2-7, with D maybe TRBD1 (6 bases). With 6 bases removed from V and 9 bases from J, the gap between germline ends came to 24 bases. This CDR3 contains 15 residues. CDR1 is MDHEN and CDR2 is SYDVKM in the germline V gene.

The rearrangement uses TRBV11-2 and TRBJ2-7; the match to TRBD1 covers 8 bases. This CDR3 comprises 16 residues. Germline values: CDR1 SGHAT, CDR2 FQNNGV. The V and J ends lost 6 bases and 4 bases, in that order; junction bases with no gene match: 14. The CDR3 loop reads CASRRHLRDRTYEQYF. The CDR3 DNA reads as TGTGCCAGCAGGCGTCATCTTCGGGACAGGACTTACGAGCAGTACTTC.

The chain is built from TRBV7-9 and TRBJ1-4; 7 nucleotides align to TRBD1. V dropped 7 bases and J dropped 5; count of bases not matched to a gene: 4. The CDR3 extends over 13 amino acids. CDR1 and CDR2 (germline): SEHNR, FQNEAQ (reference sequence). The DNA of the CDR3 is TGTGCCAGCACAGGGGGGTCGAATGAAAAACTGTTTTTT. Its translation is CASTGGSNEKLFF. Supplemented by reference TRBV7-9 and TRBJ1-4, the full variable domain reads DTGVSQNPRHKITKRGQNVTFRCDPISEHNRLYWYRQTLGQGPEFLTYFQNEAQLEKSRLLSDRFSAERPKGSFSTLEIQRTEQGDSAMYLCASTGGSNEKLFFGSGTQLSVL.

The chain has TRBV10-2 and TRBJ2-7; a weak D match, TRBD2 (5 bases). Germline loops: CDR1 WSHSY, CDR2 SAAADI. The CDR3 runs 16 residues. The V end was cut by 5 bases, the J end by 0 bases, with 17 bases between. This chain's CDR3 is CASSKPTGESSYEQYF. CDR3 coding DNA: TGCGCCAGCAGTAAACCCACTGGGGAGAGCTCCTACGAGCAGTACTTC.

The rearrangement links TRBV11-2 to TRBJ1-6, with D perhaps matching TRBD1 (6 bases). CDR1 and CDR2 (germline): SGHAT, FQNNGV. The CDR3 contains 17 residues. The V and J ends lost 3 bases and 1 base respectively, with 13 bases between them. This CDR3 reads CASSFSGGGSYNSPLHF. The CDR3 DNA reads TGTGCCAGCAGCTTCTCGGGAGGGGGGTCCTATAATTCACCCCTCCACTTT.

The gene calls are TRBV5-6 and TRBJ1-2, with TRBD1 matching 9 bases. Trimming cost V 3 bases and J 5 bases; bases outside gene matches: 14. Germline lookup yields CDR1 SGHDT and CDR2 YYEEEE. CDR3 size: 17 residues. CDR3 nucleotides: TGTGCCAGCAGCTCCGTATACGCGAAGACAGGGGGGTATGGCTACACCTTC. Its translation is CASSSVYAKTGGYGYTF.

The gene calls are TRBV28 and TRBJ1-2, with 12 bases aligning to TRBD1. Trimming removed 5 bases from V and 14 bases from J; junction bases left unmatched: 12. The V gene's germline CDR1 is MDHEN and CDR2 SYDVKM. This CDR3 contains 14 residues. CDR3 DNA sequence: TGTGCCAGCAGTAGATACCGGGACAGGGGGCTGGAAACCTTC. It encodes CASSRYRDRGLETF.

The CDR3 loop reads CASSPGRGRRLYEQYF. In DNA, the CDR3 is TGTGCCAGCAGCCCGGGGAGAGGCCGCCGACTCTACGAGCAGTACTTC. The chain joins TRBV9 to TRBJ2-7, with D perhaps TRBD2 (5 bases). Trimming removed 4 bases at V and 3 bases at J, with 20 bases between. Germline V gene lookup returns CDR1 SGDLS and CDR2 YYNGEE. The CDR3 contains 16 residues.

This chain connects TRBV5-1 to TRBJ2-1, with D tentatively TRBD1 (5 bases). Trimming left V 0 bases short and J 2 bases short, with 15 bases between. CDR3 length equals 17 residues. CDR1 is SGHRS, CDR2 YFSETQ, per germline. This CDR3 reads CASSLVLSQGTYNEQFF. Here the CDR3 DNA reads TGCGCCAGCAGCTTGGTTTTGAGTCAGGGAACCTACAATGAGCAGTTCTTC.

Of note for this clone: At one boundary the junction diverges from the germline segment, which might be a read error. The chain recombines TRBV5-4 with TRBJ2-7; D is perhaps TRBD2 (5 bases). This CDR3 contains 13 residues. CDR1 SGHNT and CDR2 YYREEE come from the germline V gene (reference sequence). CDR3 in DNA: TGTGCCAGCAGCCCCCAGGACTCCTCCGAGCAGTACTTC. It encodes CASSPQDSSEQYF. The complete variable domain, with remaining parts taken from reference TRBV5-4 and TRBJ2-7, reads ETGVTQSPTHLIKTRGQQVTLRCSSQSGHNTVSWYQQALGQGPQFIFQYYREEENGRGNFPPRFSGLQFPNYSSELNVNALELDDSALYLCASSPQDSSEQYFGPGTRLTVT.